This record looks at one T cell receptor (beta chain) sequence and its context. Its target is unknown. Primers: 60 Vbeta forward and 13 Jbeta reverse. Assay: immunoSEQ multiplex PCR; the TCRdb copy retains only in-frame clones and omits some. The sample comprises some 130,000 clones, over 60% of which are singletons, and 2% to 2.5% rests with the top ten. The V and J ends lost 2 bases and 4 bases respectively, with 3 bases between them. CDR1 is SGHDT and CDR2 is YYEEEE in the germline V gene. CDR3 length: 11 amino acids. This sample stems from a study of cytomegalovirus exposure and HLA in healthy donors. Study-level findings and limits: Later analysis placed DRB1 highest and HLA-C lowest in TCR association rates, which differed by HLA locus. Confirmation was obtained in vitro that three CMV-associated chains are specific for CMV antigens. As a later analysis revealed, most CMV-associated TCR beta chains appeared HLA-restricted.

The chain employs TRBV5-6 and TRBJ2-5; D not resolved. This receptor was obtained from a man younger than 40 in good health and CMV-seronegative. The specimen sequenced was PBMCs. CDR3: CASSFRETQYF. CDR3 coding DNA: TGTGCCAGCAGCTTCAGAGAGACCCAGTACTTC.